The entry that follows covers one TCR beta chain sequence. The length of the CDR3 is 12 residues. With 6 bases removed from V and 8 bases from J, the gap between germline ends came to 13 bases. Germline V CDR1 and CDR2: MNHEY, SVGAGI. The data stem from a study of blood T cell repertoires in COVID-19. Looking at the study overall: There were acute and convalescent COVID-19 samples, and they came from the United States, Italy and Spain. Sample material is recorded as cDNA or gDNA derived from T cells, B-cell-depleted T cells, or PBMCs.

Authors' methods: Estimation of nucleated cell counts was performed using reference gene primer amplification. Clones were read by immunoSEQ multiplex PCR, and TCRdb kept only the in-frame ones, dropping some. V, J and clone size are those of that table, while D and trimming were read from the DNA. The sample carries approximately 78,000 clones, around 78% recorded once. Sequencing was performed on peripheral blood. The chain has TRBV6-5 and TRBJ1-2; D not resolved. The sequence was collected from a woman aged 80 or older with acute or convalescent COVID-19. The CDR3 is CASSQAALGYTF. CDR3 coding DNA: TGTGCCAGCAGCCAGGCCGCCCTAGGCTACACCTTC.